A single sample is the source of the 22 T cell receptor beta chains below, sequenced in a study of blood T cell repertoires in COVID-19. Here immunoSEQ multiplex PCR was the method, and the copy in TCRdb shows in-frame clones only, minus some. The profile shows about 310,000 clones, 87% of them singletons. Sequenced: PBMCs or T cells enriched from blood (not recorded which). The receptors stem from a young woman who had recovered from COVID-19.

V and J are TRBV6-1 and TRBJ1-1; 8 positions match TRBD1. The CDR3 runs to 14 residues. CDR1 MNHNS and CDR2 SASEGT come from the germline V gene. Unmatched junction bases numbered 4, after V lost 1 base and J lost 6 bases. CDR3 bases: TGTGCCAGCAGTGAAGGGACAGGGTTTCCTGAAGCTTTCTTT. It encodes CASSEGTGFPEAFF.

The chain has TRBV18 and TRBJ2-2, with a weak D call TRBD1 (6 bases). This CDR3 is 16 amino acids long. Between the trimmed V and J ends, which lost 4 bases and 8 bases, there was a span of 20 bases. Germline V lookup: CDR1 KGHSH, CDR2 LQKENI. The CDR3 DNA is TGTGCCAGCTCACTATACAGGGACCTTCGAGCGGGGGAGCTGTTTTTT. Translation: CASSLYRDLRAGELFF.

The CDR3 DNA sequence: TGTGCCAGCGGAAGGTCACTAGCGGGGGACCAAGAGACCCAGTACTTC. Residues: CASGRSLAGDQETQYF. V is TRBV2 and J is TRBJ2-5, with 11 bases fitting TRBD2. Germline loops: CDR1 SNHLY, CDR2 FYNNEI. The V segment lost 8 bases and the J segment 0 bases; nucleotides outside the gene matches: 8. CDR3 length equals 16 residues. The whole variable domain, filled in from reference TRBV2 and TRBJ2-5, reads EPEVTQTPSHQVTQMGQEVILRCVPISNHLYFYWYRQILGQKVEFLVSFYNNEISEKSEIFDDQFSVERPDGSNFTLKIRSTKLEDSAMYFCASGRSLAGDQETQYFGPGTRLLVL.

This clone was found once. The CDR3 coding sequence is TGTGCCAGCAGCATCAAGCAGGGGTTCTTACGCGGCTACACCTTC. The encoded protein is CASSIKQGFLRGYTF. V is TRBV7-2 and J is TRBJ1-2, with D possibly being TRBD1 (6 bases). This CDR3 contains 15 residues. Germline V gene data show CDR1 as SGHTA and CDR2 as FQGNSA. Trimming removed 5 bases from V and 8 bases from J, with 21 bases in between.

J is TRBJ2-1 and V is TRBV10-3, with a tentative D call TRBD2 (7 bases). This CDR3 has 16 residues. The V end was cut by 0 bases, the J end by 4 bases, with 13 bases between. The germline V gene has CDR1 ENHRY and CDR2 SYGVKD. The CDR3 here is CAISESGGAFYNEQFF. DNA of the CDR3: TGTGCCATCAGTGAGTCGGGGGGGGCCTTTTACAATGAGCAGTTCTTC.

The chain is built from TRBV7-2 and TRBJ2-7; D call uncertain. Germline loops: CDR1 SGHTA, CDR2 FQGNSA. CDR3 length equals 12 residues. Trimming left V 5 bases short and J 7 bases short, with 12 bases between. Here the CDR3 DNA reads TGTGCCAGCAGCACCAGTCCCAGGGAGCAGTACTTC. Translated: CASSTSPREQYF.

The V call is TRBV10-3, the J call TRBJ1-5; 10 bases map to TRBD1. Germline CDR1 is ENHRY and CDR2 is SYGVKD. The CDR3 runs 15 residues. The ends lost 2 bases at V and 9 bases at J; junction bases unmatched: 7. This chain's CDR3 is CAISEGGQGDRPQHF. The CDR3 bases are TGTGCCATCAGTGAGGGAGGACAGGGGGATCGGCCCCAGCATTTT.

In its sample, this clone was seen a few times. The chain combines TRBV19 with TRBJ2-2; the D gene is possibly TRBD2 (5 bases). The CDR3 length is 15 residues. V was pared by 0 bases and J by 4 bases, with 9 bases between. Germline-derived CDR1 and CDR2 are LNHDA and SQIVND (reference sequence). The CDR3 sequence is CASSIDGRGTGELFF. The CDR3 DNA is TGTGCCAGTAGTATAGACGGTCGGGGCACCGGGGAGCTGTTTTTT.

The chain joins TRBV11-2 to TRBJ1-1; the D gene is possibly TRBD1 (6 bases). CDR3 length: 13 residues. CDR1 and CDR2 (germline): SGHAT, FQNNGV. Trimming took off 8 bases at V and 6 bases at J, with 16 bases between the two ends. The CDR3 reads CASGNRAYAEAFF. The CDR3 nucleotides are TGTGCCAGCGGCAACAGGGCATACGCTGAAGCTTTCTTT.

The chain has TRBV15 and TRBJ2-2, with D perhaps TRBD1 (6 bases). The CDR3 runs 14 residues. CDR1 and CDR2 (germline): LNHNV, YYDKDF (reference sequence). Trimming pared 6 bases from V and 1 base from J, leaving 9 bases between. In nucleotides, the CDR3 is TGTGCCACCAGGGGACATCGGAACACCGGGGAGCTGTTTTTT. Translated: CATRGHRNTGELFF.

About this clone itself: A read error may account for a junction end that differs from germline. The chain has TRBV28 and TRBJ1-3, with TRBD1 as a possible D gene (5 bases). CDR1 and CDR2 from the germline V gene are MDHEN and SYDVKM. The CDR3 length is 12 residues. CDR3 sequence reads: CATISRTFQPGF. The CDR3 DNA is TGTGCCACCATAAGTAGGACATTTCAACCCGGTTTT.

The V gene is TRBV28, the J gene TRBJ2-1; a possible D gene is TRBD2 (5 bases). Deletions cut 5 bases from V and 0 bases from J, with 8 bases between. The CDR3 is 14 residues long. Germline V gives CDR1 MDHEN, CDR2 SYDVKM. The CDR3 DNA reads TGTGCCAGCAGTATCGGGGTCTCCTACAATGAGCAGTTCTTC. Translating gives CASSIGVSYNEQFF. The variable domain in full, with the rest retrieved from reference TRBV28 and TRBJ2-1, is DVKVTQSSRYLVKRTGEKVFLECVQDMDHENMFWYRQDPGLGLRLIYFSYDVKMKEKGDIPEGYSVSREKKERFSLILESASTNQTSMYLCASSIGVSYNEQFFGPGTRLTVL.

The rearrangement joins TRBV6-5 to TRBJ1-6, with 7 bases that match TRBD1. The CDR3 spans 15 residues. Germline loops: CDR1 MNHEY, CDR2 SVGAGI. The V segment lost 6 bases and the J segment 10 bases; nucleotides outside the gene matches: 12. The CDR3, as DNA: TGTGCCAGCAGGAGACCACACAGGGGAAAGTCACCCCTCCACTTT. This sequence encodes CASRRPHRGKSPLHF.

The V and J genes are TRBV9 and TRBJ2-4; 10 nucleotides align to TRBD2. The V gene end was trimmed by 4 bases and the J gene end by 0 bases; junction bases not matched to a gene: 16. Germline-derived CDR1 and CDR2 are SGDLS and YYNGEE. The CDR3 extends over 20 amino acids. The CDR3 region has the DNA TGTGCCAGCAGCCCCACCGGGCTAGCGGGAGAAACACTAGCCAAAAACATTCAGTACTTC. Protein product: CASSPTGLAGETLAKNIQYF.

This clone occurred many times. This chain joins TRBV9 and TRBJ1-1; perhaps TRBD1 as D (6 bases). V lost 7 bases, J lost 0 bases, and 16 bases lay in between. The CDR3 spans 15 residues. The germline V gene has CDR1 SGDLS and CDR2 YYNGEE. Here the CDR3 DNA reads TGTGCCAGCTCATCGATACAGGGTATGAACACTGAAGCTTTCTTT. Translating it yields CASSSIQGMNTEAFF. The full variable domain, completed using reference TRBV9 and TRBJ1-1, is DSGVTQTPKHLITATGQRVTLRCSPRSGDLSVYWYQQSLDQGLQFLIQYYNGEERAKGNILERFSAQQFPDLHSELNLSSLELGDSALYFCASSSIQGMNTEAFFGQGTRLTVV.

The rearrangement links TRBV28 to TRBJ2-3; 7 positions match TRBD1. The CDR3 has 15 residues. V shed 6 bases, J shed 0 bases, and the junction held 6 bases outside the gene matches. Germline-derived CDR1 and CDR2 are MDHEN and SYDVKM. The CDR3 reads CASSQGTASTDTQYF. The CDR3 coding sequence is TGTGCCAGCAGCCAGGGGACAGCGAGCACAGATACGCAGTATTTT.

The rearrangement links TRBV27 to TRBJ1-5; tentative D call: TRBD1 (5 bases). This CDR3 is 15 amino acids long. Germline-derived CDR1 and CDR2 are MNHEY and SMNVEV (reference sequence). Between the trimmed V and J ends, which lost 6 bases and 0 bases, there was a span of 12 bases. CDR3 loop: CASRRGRYSNQPQHF. The CDR3 DNA sequence: TGTGCCAGCAGGCGGGGCAGGTATAGCAATCAGCCCCAGCATTTT.

J is TRBJ2-7 and V is TRBV28; 9 nucleotides line up with TRBD1. The germline V gene has CDR1 MDHEN and CDR2 SYDVKM. The CDR3 length is 12 residues. Trimming took 9 bases from V and 2 from J; bases not matched to a gene: 2. CDR3 sequence (DNA): TGTGCCAGTACAGGGGGCACCTACGAGCAGTACTTC. Residues: CASTGGTYEQYF.

The chain recombines TRBV27 with TRBJ1-6; 10 nucleotides line up with TRBD1. The CDR3 extends over 21 amino acids. CDR1 MNHEY and CDR2 SMNVEV come from the germline V gene (reference sequence). The V gene end was trimmed by 6 bases and the J gene end by 0 bases; junction bases not matched to a gene: 17. CDR3 in amino acids: CASSLGGQTGGLSSYNSPLHF. The CDR3 region has the DNA TGTGCCAGCAGCCTAGGGGGCCAGACAGGGGGCCTAAGCTCCTATAATTCACCCCTCCACTTT.

The CDR3 spells CASSQGPGLAGGSSYNEQFF. As DNA, the CDR3 is TGTGCCAGCAGCCAAGGCCCGGGACTAGCGGGGGGGAGCTCCTACAATGAGCAGTTCTTC. The V and J genes are TRBV4-2 and TRBJ2-1; 16 bases map to TRBD2. The CDR3 length is 20 residues. V shed 1 base and J 0 bases; nucleotides not matched to a gene: 6. Germline CDR1 and CDR2: LGHNA and YNFKEQ.

This clone was seen only once. J is TRBJ2-3 and V is TRBV9; 11 bases fit TRBD2. The CDR3 length is 20 residues. V was clipped by 4 bases and J by 0 bases; unmatched bases: 16. The V gene's germline CDR1 is SGDLS and CDR2 YYNGEE. The CDR3 region is CASSHNPGLAEPRSTDTQYF. The CDR3 DNA is TGTGCCAGCAGCCACAATCCGGGACTAGCGGAACCTCGAAGCACAGATACGCAGTATTTT.

The V and J genes are TRBV2 and TRBJ2-5; tentatively, D is TRBD1 (6 bases). Trimming took 6 bases from V and 7 from J, leaving 18 bases between them. Germline-derived CDR1 and CDR2 are SNHLY and FYNNEI. The CDR3 totals 14 residues. This CDR3 reads CASRKSQGSGTQYF. The CDR3, as DNA: TGTGCCAGCAGGAAATCACAGGGTTCCGGGACCCAGTACTTC.